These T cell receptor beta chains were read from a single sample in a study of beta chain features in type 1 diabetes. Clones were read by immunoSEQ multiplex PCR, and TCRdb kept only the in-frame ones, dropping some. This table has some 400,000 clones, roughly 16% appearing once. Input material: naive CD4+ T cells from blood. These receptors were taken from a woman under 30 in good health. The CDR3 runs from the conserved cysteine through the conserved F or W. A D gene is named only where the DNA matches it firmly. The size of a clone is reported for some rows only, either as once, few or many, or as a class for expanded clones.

CDR3aa: CASSPRDSSSYEQYF
CDR3nt: TGTGCCAGCAGCCCACGGGACAGTAGCTCCTACGAGCAGTACTTC
abundance: few
j_gene: TRBJ2-7
v_gene: TRBV7-2
d_gene: TRBD1

CDR3aa: CASTDRAGGPDTQYF
CDR3nt: TGTGCCAGCACCGACCGGGCGGGAGGGCCAGATACGCAGTATTTT
abundance: NA
j_gene: TRBJ2-3
v_gene: TRBV2
d_gene: TRBD2

CDR3aa: CASSPNPGQGADTEAFF
CDR3nt: TGTGCCAGCAGCCCTAACCCGGGACAGGGGGCGGATACTGAAGCTTTCTTT
abundance: NA
j_gene: TRBJ1-1
v_gene: TRBV7-8
d_gene: TRBD1

CDR3aa: CASSLVGGNGYTF
CDR3nt: TGTGCCAGCAGCTTAGTAGGGGGCAATGGCTACACCTTC
abundance: NA
j_gene: TRBJ1-2
v_gene: TRBV7-9
d_gene: TRBD1

CDR3aa: CASSHDRVYGYTF
CDR3nt: TGCGCCAGCAGCCACGACAGGGTCTATGGCTACACCTTC
abundance: few
j_gene: TRBJ1-2
v_gene: TRBV4-3
d_gene: TRBD1

CDR3aa: CAWSVELQFF
CDR3nt: TGTGCCTGGAGTGTAGAGTTGCAGTTCTTC
abundance: NA
j_gene: TRBJ2-1
v_gene: TRBV30
d_gene: NA

CDR3aa: CASSLFPGGSTDTQYF
CDR3nt: TGCGCCAGCAGCTTGTTCCCAGGGGGTAGCACAGATACGCAGTATTTT
abundance: NA
j_gene: TRBJ2-3
v_gene: TRBV5-1
d_gene: TRBD1

CDR3aa: CASSQDQLSTGDTGELFF
CDR3nt: TGCGCCAGCAGCCAAGATCAGCTCTCCACAGGGGACACCGGGGAGCTGTTTTTT
abundance: few
j_gene: TRBJ2-2
v_gene: TRBV4-3
d_gene: TRBD1

CDR3aa: CASSVRGGQPQHF
CDR3nt: TGTGCCAGTAGTGTGCGGGGAGGACAGCCCCAGCATTTT
abundance: NA
j_gene: TRBJ1-5
v_gene: TRBV19
d_gene: NA

CDR3aa: CAWSHRSQSTAFF
CDR3nt: TGTGCCTGGAGTCATCGGAGCCAGTCCACGGCTTTCTTT
abundance: NA
j_gene: TRBJ1-1
v_gene: TRBV30
d_gene: NA

CDR3aa: CAISGGGTAEAFF
CDR3nt: TGTGCCATCAGTGGAGGGGGAACGGCTGAAGCTTTCTTT
abundance: few
j_gene: TRBJ1-1
v_gene: TRBV10-3
d_gene: NA

CDR3aa: CASRDEAGRETEAFF
CDR3nt: TGTGCCAGCAGGGATGAGGCAGGTCGGGAGACTGAAGCTTTCTTT
abundance: NA
j_gene: TRBJ1-1
v_gene: TRBV4-2
d_gene: NA

CDR3aa: CAISVGTANQETQYF
CDR3nt: TGTGCCATCAGTGTCGGGACAGCAAACCAAGAGACCCAGTACTTC
abundance: few
j_gene: TRBJ2-5
v_gene: TRBV10-3
d_gene: TRBD1

CDR3aa: CASSPETGQETQYF
CDR3nt: TGTGCCAGCAGCCCCGAGACGGGTCAAGAGACCCAGTACTTC
abundance: few
j_gene: TRBJ2-5
v_gene: TRBV28
d_gene: NA

CDR3aa: CASSLSRGRGEKLFF
CDR3nt: TGTGCCAGCAGTTTAAGCAGGGGAAGAGGTGAAAAACTGTTTTTT
abundance: NA
j_gene: TRBJ1-4
v_gene: TRBV27
d_gene: NA

CDR3aa: CASGEVAKLFF
CDR3nt: TGTGCCAGCGGGGAGGTGGCAAAACTGTTTTTT
abundance: NA
j_gene: TRBJ1-4
v_gene: TRBV2
d_gene: NA

CDR3aa: CAWAGTSFYNEQFF
CDR3nt: TGTGCCTGGGCCGGGACATCTTTCTACAATGAGCAGTTCTTC
abundance: few
j_gene: TRBJ2-1
v_gene: TRBV30
d_gene: NA

CDR3aa: CASSLRASGNTGELFF
CDR3nt: TGTGCCAGCAGCTTGAGGGCTAGCGGTAACACCGGGGAGCTGTTTTTT
abundance: few
j_gene: TRBJ2-2
v_gene: TRBV5-8
d_gene: TRBD2

CDR3aa: CASSQEWAGIYGYTF
CDR3nt: TGTGCCAGCAGCCAAGAATGGGCAGGGATTTATGGCTACACCTTC
abundance: NA
j_gene: TRBJ1-2
v_gene: TRBV4-2
d_gene: NA

CDR3aa: CAWSARVWRSSYNEQFF
CDR3nt: TGTGCCTGGAGTGCTCGGGTGTGGCGGAGCTCCTACAATGAGCAGTTCTTC
abundance: few
j_gene: TRBJ2-1
v_gene: TRBV30
d_gene: NA

CDR3aa: CASSTSTGEQYF
CDR3nt: TGTGCCAGCAGTACGTCCACAGGCGAGCAGTACTTC
abundance: few
j_gene: TRBJ2-7
v_gene: TRBV6-6
d_gene: NA

CDR3aa: CAWSVRPGGSYEQYF
CDR3nt: TGTGCCTGGAGTGTCCGTCCAGGGGGATCCTACGAGCAGTACTTC
abundance: NA
j_gene: TRBJ2-7
v_gene: TRBV30
d_gene: TRBD1

CDR3aa: CASSPGTSEGDTQYF
CDR3nt: TGCGCCAGCAGCCCTGGGACTAGCGAGGGAGATACGCAGTATTTT
abundance: few
j_gene: TRBJ2-3
v_gene: TRBV5-1
d_gene: TRBD2

CDR3aa: CASSLAVAGAGETQYF
CDR3nt: TGCGCCAGCAGCTTGGCCGTAGCGGGAGCGGGGGAGACCCAGTACTTC
abundance: NA
j_gene: TRBJ2-5
v_gene: TRBV5-1
d_gene: TRBD2

CDR3aa: CASSVVARSRADTQYF
CDR3nt: TGTGCCAGCAGCGTAGTTGCTCGGTCGAGGGCAGATACGCAGTATTTT
abundance: few
j_gene: TRBJ2-3
v_gene: TRBV9
d_gene: NA